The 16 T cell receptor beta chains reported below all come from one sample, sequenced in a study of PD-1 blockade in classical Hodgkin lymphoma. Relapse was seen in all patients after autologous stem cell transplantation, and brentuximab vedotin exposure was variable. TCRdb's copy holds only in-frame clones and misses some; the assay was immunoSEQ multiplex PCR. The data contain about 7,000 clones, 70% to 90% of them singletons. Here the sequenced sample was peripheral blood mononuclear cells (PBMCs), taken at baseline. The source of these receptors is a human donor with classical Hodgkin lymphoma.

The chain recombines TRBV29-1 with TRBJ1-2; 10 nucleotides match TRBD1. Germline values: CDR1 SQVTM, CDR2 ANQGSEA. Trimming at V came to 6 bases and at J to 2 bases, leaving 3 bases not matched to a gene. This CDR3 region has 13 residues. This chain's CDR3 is CSVPGQGNYGYTF. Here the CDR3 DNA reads TGCAGCGTCCCGGGACAGGGGAACTATGGCTACACCTTC.

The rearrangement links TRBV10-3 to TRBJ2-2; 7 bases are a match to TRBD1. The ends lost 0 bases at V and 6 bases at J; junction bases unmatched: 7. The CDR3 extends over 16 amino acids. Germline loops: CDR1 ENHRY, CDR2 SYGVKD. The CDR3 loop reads CAISESRGGGSGELFF. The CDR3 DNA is TGTGCCATCAGTGAGTCACGAGGGGGCGGCTCCGGGGAGCTGTTTTTT.

The CDR3 DNA reads TGTGCCAGCAGCCAGACAGGGGATAGCAATCAGCCCCAGCATTTT. Protein: CASSQTGDSNQPQHF. V and J are TRBV6-1 and TRBJ1-5; 8 bases map to TRBD1. J lost 0 bases, V lost 6 bases, and 4 bases had no gene match. The germline gives CDR1 MNHNS, CDR2 SASEGT. The CDR3 contains 15 residues.

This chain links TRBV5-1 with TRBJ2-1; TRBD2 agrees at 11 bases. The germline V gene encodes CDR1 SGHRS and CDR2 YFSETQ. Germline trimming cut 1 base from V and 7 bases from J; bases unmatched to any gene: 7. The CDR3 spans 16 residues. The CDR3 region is CASSLITSGRANEQFF. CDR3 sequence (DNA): TGCGCCAGCAGCTTGATAACTAGCGGGAGAGCTAATGAGCAGTTCTTC.

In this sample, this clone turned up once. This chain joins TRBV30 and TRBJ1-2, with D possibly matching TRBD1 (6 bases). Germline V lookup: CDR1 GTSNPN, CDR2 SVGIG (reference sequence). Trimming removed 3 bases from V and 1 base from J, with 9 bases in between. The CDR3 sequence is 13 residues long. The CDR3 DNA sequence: TGTGCCTGGAGCCAGGACAGTAACTATGGCTACACCTTC. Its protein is CAWSQDSNYGYTF.

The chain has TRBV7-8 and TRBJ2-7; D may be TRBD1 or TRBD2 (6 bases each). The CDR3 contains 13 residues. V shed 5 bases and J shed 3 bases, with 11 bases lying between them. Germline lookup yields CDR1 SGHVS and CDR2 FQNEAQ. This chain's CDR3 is CASSHGGFYEQYF. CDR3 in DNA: TGTGCCAGCAGCCACGGGGGCTTCTACGAGCAGTACTTC.

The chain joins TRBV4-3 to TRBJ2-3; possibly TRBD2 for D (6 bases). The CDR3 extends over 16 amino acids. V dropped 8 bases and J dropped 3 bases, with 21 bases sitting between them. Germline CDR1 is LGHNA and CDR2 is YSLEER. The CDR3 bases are TGCGCCAGCCCCCAAACGAGGGAGGCTCGTACAGATACGCAGTATTTT. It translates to CASPQTREARTDTQYF.

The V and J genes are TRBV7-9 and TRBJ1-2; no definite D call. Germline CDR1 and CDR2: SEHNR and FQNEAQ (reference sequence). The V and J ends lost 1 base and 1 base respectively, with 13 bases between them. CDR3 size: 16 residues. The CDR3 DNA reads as TGTGCCAGCAGCTTAGTAAGCCCGGACCGTAACTATGGCTACACCTTC. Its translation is CASSLVSPDRNYGYTF.

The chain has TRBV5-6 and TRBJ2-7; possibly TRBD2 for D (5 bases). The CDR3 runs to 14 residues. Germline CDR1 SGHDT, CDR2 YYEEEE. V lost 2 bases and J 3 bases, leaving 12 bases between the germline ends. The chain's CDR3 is CASSFDPGSYEQYF. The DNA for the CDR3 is TGTGCCAGCAGCTTTGACCCGGGGAGCTACGAGCAGTACTTC.

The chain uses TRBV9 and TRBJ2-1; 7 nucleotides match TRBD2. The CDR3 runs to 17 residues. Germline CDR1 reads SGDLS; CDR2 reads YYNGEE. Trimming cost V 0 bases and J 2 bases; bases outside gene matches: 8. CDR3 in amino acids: CASSVAVGGSTYNEQFF. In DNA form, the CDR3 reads TGTGCCAGCAGCGTAGCTGTTGGCGGGAGTACCTACAATGAGCAGTTCTTC.

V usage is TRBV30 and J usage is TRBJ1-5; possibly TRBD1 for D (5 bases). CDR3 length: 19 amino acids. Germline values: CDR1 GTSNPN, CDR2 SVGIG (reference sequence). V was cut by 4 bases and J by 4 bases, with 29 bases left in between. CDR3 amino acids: CAWNEGHFTGTVFNQPQHF. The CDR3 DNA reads TGTGCCTGGAACGAGGGTCACTTTACCGGGACGGTCTTTAATCAGCCCCAGCATTTT.

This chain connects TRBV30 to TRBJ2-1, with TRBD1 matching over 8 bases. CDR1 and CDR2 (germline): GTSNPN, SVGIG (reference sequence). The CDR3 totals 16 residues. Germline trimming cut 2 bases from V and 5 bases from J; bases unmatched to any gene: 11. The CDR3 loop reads CAWSSYRGAGDNEQFF. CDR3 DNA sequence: TGTGCCTGGAGTAGTTACAGGGGGGCAGGGGACAATGAGCAGTTCTTC.

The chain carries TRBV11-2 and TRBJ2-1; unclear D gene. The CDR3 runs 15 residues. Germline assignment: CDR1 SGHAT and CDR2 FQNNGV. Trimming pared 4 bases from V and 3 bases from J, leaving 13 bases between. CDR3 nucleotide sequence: TGTGCCAGCAGCTCGACATCTGGCGGCTACAATGAGCAGTTCTTC. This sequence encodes CASSSTSGGYNEQFF.

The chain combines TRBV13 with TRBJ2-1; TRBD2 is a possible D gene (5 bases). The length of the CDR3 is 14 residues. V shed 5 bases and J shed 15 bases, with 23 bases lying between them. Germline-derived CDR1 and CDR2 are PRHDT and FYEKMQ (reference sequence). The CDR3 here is CASSLWRVGSGVFF. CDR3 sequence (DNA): TGTGCCAGCAGCCTCTGGCGGGTGGGTAGTGGGGTGTTCTTC.

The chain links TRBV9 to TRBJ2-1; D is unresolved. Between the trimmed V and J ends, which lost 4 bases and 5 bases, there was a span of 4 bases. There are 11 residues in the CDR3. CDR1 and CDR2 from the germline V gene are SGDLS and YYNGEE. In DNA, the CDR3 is TGTGCCAGCAGCTTCCACAATGAGCAGTTCTTC. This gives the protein CASSFHNEQFF.

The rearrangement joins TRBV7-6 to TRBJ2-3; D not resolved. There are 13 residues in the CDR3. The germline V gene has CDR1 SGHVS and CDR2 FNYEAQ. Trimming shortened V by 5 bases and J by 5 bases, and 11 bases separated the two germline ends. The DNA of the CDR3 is TGTGCCAGCAGCCCTCCTGGGGAAGATACGCAGTATTTT. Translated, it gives CASSPPGEDTQYF.